This T cell receptor beta chain was obtained from a study of blood T cell repertoires in COVID-19. Study in general: The study drew acute and convalescent COVID-19 samples from the United States, Italy and Spain.

Source study methods: Nucleated cell number was recorded as an estimate derived from reference gene primer amplification. The table came from immunoSEQ multiplex PCR; TCRdb's copy has only in-frame clones and leaves some out. D and trimming were read from the DNA, whereas the V and J calls and clone size are those reported in that table. The sample includes about 180,000 clones, 70% to 90% of them seen just once. Germline V gene lookup returns CDR1 KGHSH and CDR2 LQKENI. The CDR3 has 15 residues. Trimming took 1 base from V and 2 from J; bases not matched to a gene: 0. This TCR came from a man between 60 and 75 years old with acute or convalescent COVID-19. The chain couples TRBV18 to TRBJ2-1; 9 positions agree with TRBD2. Material: peripheral blood. For the CDR3, the DNA is TGTGCCAGCTCACCACTAGCGGGGGCCTACAATGAGCAGTTCTTC. It yields the protein CASSPLAGAYNEQFF.